This T cell receptor (beta chain) was recorded in a study of STAT5B mutations in CD4+ large granular lymphocyte leukemia. Trimming took 6 bases from V and 3 from J, leaving 11 bases between them. This CDR3 has 13 amino acids. Germline assignment: CDR1 WNHNN and CDR2 SYGVQD (reference sequence). As originally analysed: A productive frequency of 2.59 x 10-5 was the lowest detectable. Only in-frame clones appear in the TCRdb table, and some are missing; sequencing was by immunoSEQ multiplex PCR. V and J calls plus clone size are reproduced from that table; the DNA served to infer D and trimming. This table holds 25,000 to 35,000 clones, around 70% found once. This clone appeared once. No antigen is known for it. Study-wide findings and caveats: TRBV06-family usage was enriched in top patient clones (8/27) versus controls (2/35). Without putative leukemic clones, patient CD4-sorted repertoires remained more clonal than healthy CD4+ repertoires.

The chain links TRBV10-1 to TRBJ2-5; D could derive from TRBD1 or TRBD2 (5 bases each). The receptor was isolated from a human donor in good health. The specimen sequenced was CD4+ T cells from blood buffy coats. Here the CDR3 reads CASSRDGKETQYF. For the CDR3, the DNA is TGCGCCAGCAGCCGGGACGGAAAAGAGACCCAGTACTTC.